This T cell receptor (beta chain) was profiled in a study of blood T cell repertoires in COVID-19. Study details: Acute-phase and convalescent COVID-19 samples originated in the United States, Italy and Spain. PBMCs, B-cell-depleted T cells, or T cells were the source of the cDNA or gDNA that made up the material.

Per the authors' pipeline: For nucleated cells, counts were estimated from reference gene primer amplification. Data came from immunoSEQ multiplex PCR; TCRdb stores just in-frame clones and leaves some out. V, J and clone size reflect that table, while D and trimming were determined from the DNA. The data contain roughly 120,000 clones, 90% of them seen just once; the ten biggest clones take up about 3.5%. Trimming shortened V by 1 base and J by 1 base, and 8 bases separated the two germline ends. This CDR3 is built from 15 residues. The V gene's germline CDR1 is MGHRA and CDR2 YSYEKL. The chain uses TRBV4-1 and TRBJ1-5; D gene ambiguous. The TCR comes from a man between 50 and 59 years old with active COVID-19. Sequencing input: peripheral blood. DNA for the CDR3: TGCGCCAGCAGCCAAGGGCACACAAGCAATCAGCCCCAGCATTTT. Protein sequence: CASSQGHTSNQPQHF.